This is a list of T cell receptor beta chains from one sample in a study of OX40 agonist ivuxolimab in advanced cancers. TCRdb keeps only in-frame clones here, not all; method: immunoSEQ multiplex PCR. The sample lists tens of thousands of clones; over 80% were seen once. The source was CD4+ or CD8+ T cells sorted from blood, collected in a trial of the OX40 agonist ivuxolimab. The receptors stem from an adult with an advanced solid tumor such as melanoma, head and neck, liver or kidney cancer. The CDR3 runs from the conserved cysteine through the conserved F or W. The D gene is left open where the match is weak. Clone size is given for some rows only: seen once, a few or many times, or a class if the clone is expanded.

d_call | j_call | clone_size | v_call | cdr3_nt | cdr3_aa
NA | TRBJ1-5 | medium-sized | TRBV27 | TGTGCCAGCAGTTTATACCCAAGGGGAAGTCAGCCCCAGCATTTT | CASSLYPRGSQPQHF
TRBD1 | TRBJ1-2 | NA | TRBV28 | TGTGCCAGCAGTCGCGCCCCAGGGGGCCGGTATGGCTACACCTTC | CASSRAPGGRYGYTF
NA | TRBJ1-5 | NA | TRBV19 | TGTGCCAGTAGTACCTCGGATTCAGGGAGGCTCTATAGCAATCAGCCCCAGCATTTT | CASSTSDSGRLYSNQPQHF
TRBD2 | TRBJ2-3 | once | TRBV2 | TGTGCCAGCAGCTTCACTAGCGGGAGGGCCAGGGGTTTGGGAGATACGCAGTATTTT | CASSFTSGRARGLGDTQYF
NA | TRBJ2-6 | NA | TRBV19 | TGTGCCAGTAGCCGAGGTTCTGGGGCCAACGTCCTGACTTTC | CASSRGSGANVLTF
TRBD1 | TRBJ1-5 | few | TRBV19 | TGTGCCAGTAGTCCTACCTCGACAGGGGGCAATCAGCCCCAGCATTTT | CASSPTSTGGNQPQHF
TRBD2 | TRBJ2-1 | NA | TRBV2 | TGTGCCAGCAGATCGGGACTAGCGGGAGGAAGGAATGAGCAGTTCTTC | CASRSGLAGGRNEQFF
NA | TRBJ2-7 | NA | TRBV5-6 | TGTGCCAGCAGCTTGGCCGGGCCGTCAGGGACCTACGAGCAGTACTTC | CASSLAGPSGTYEQYF
NA | TRBJ2-1 | few | TRBV29-1 | TGCAGCGGGGGGACTCTCGATGGCAATGAGCAGTTCTTC | CSGGTLDGNEQFF
TRBD2 | TRBJ2-1 | NA | TRBV6-5 | TGTGCCAGCAGGAGTCTAGCGGGAGACTACAATGAGCAGTTCTTC | CASRSLAGDYNEQFF
NA | TRBJ2-2 | NA | TRBV5-4 | TGTGCCAGCAGCCCCGCCGTGGGCTCGGTTAGGACCGGGGAGCTGTTTTTT | CASSPAVGSVRTGELFF
NA | TRBJ2-6 | NA | TRBV9 | TGTGCCAGCAGCGTAGCTTTGGGGTCTGGGGCCAACGTCCTGACTTTC | CASSVALGSGANVLTF
TRBD1 | TRBJ2-3 | once | TRBV29-1 | TGCAGCGTTTTAAAGGGGGCTGGTAGCACAGATACGCAGTATTTT | CSVLKGAGSTDTQYF
NA | TRBJ1-5 | NA | TRBV2 | TGTGCCAGCAGGGCATACGGAATGAGCAATCAGCCCCAGCATTTT | CASRAYGMSNQPQHF
TRBD1 | TRBJ1-2 | NA | TRBV5-5 | TGTGCCAGCAGCGATATTCGGACAGGATGGGGCTACACCTTC | CASSDIRTGWGYTF